One and the same sample provided the 6 T cell receptor beta chains below, sequenced in a study of T cell responses to AZD1222 COVID-19 vaccine. Using immunoSEQ multiplex PCR, the repertoire was profiled, and TCRdb retains in-frame clones only, with some absent. In the table there are under 150,000 clones, approximately 86% of which are singletons. This specimen was peripheral blood, taken on day 0 of AZD1222 vaccination. The receptor source for this set is an adult in good health.

The chain is built from TRBV6-5 and TRBJ2-7, with D possibly TRBD1 on 5 matching bases. V lost 6 bases to trimming and J lost 2 bases, with 11 bases between them. CDR3 length: 13 amino acids. CDR1 MNHEY and CDR2 SVGAGI come from the germline V gene. CDR3 protein: CASRSLTAYEQYF. The CDR3 coding sequence is TGTGCCAGCAGGTCTTTGACAGCCTACGAGCAGTACTTC.

The chain joins TRBV2 to TRBJ1-3, with 8 bases identical to TRBD1. Unmatched junction bases numbered 5, after V lost 4 bases and J lost 0 bases. Germline values: CDR1 SNHLY, CDR2 FYNNEI. CDR3 length: 16 amino acids. CDR3 coding DNA: TGTGCCAGCAGTGCAGGAACAGGGGGCTCTGGAAACACCATATATTTT. It yields the protein CASSAGTGGSGNTIYF.

This sequence joins TRBV27 and TRBJ2-3; either TRBD1 or TRBD2 may fit D (5 bases each). The CDR3 has 14 amino acids. CDR1 is MNHEY, CDR2 SMNVEV, per germline (reference sequence). The V end lost 2 bases, the J end lost 2 bases, and 8 bases lay between the germline ends. The chain's CDR3 is CASSLAGTTDTQYF. The CDR3 DNA sequence: TGTGCCAGCAGTTTAGCAGGGACCACAGATACGCAGTATTTT.

CDR3: CASSDGTAFTEGYTF. CDR3 DNA sequence: TGTGCCAGCAGCGATGGGACAGCCTTTACTGAAGGCTACACCTTC. The chain carries TRBV7-9 and TRBJ1-2; TRBD1 agrees at 7 bases. CDR3 length equals 15 residues. The V segment lost 5 bases and the J segment 8 bases; nucleotides outside the gene matches: 14. The V gene's germline CDR1 is SEHNR and CDR2 FQNEAQ (reference sequence).

The chain uses TRBV2 and TRBJ1-3; no firm D call. Germline V gene sequence: CDR1 SNHLY, CDR2 FYNNEI. CDR3 size: 13 residues. The V gene lost 6 bases and the J gene lost 0 bases, with 6 bases spanning the gap. CDR3 sequence reads: CASRGNSGNTIYF. The CDR3 nucleotides are TGTGCCAGCAGGGGGAACTCTGGAAACACCATATATTTT. Looking up the rest from reference TRBV2 and TRBJ1-3 gives the full variable domain: EPEVTQTPSHQVTQMGQEVILRCVPISNHLYFYWYRQILGQKVEFLVSFYNNEISEKSEIFDDQFSVERPDGSNFTLKIRSTKLEDSAMYFCASRGNSGNTIYFGEGSWLTVV.

V is TRBV5-1 and J is TRBJ2-5, with D tentatively TRBD1 (5 bases). Germline lookup yields CDR1 SGHRS and CDR2 YFSETQ. The CDR3 runs 15 residues. Trimming stripped 2 bases from V and 0 bases from J, with 11 bases between. The CDR3 DNA follows: TGCGCCAGCAGCTTAGGGGTCGAGTACCAAGAGACCCAGTACTTC. Its protein is CASSLGVEYQETQYF.